This T cell receptor (beta chain) was captured in a study of control samples from healthy donors and cancer patients. TCRdb keeps only in-frame clones here, not all; method: immunoSEQ multiplex PCR. Among approximately 110,000 clones listed, 90% were seen once. This clonotype was obtained from a human donor in good health. The donor label of this sample is uncertain. Specimen: blood.

CDR3 in amino acids: CASSPAGTGLSGANVLTF. For the CDR3, the DNA is TGCGCCAGCAGCCCGGCCGGGACAGGGCTTTCAGGGGCCAACGTCCTGACTTTC. The rearrangement uses TRBV5-1 and TRBJ2-6; 9 bases fit TRBD1. Per the germline V gene, CDR1 is SGHRS and CDR2 is YFSETQ. CDR3 length: 18 amino acids. V gave up 4 bases and J gave up 4 bases; unmatched junction bases: 12.